Presented here are 19 T cell receptor beta chains from one specimen sequenced in a study of blood T cell repertoires in COVID-19. Only in-frame clones appear in the TCRdb table, and some are missing; sequencing was by immunoSEQ multiplex PCR. This repertoire shows fewer than 110,000 clones, approximately 90% found once; its top ten account for approximately 3.1%. The specimen sequenced was peripheral blood. These TCRs come from a middle-aged man in a cohort sampled during active COVID-19.

The V call is TRBV28, the J call TRBJ1-3; the D gene is possibly TRBD1 (5 bases). CDR1 and CDR2 from the germline V gene are MDHEN and SYDVKM. The CDR3 is 17 amino acids. Trimming took 2 bases from V and 0 from J, leaving 14 bases between them. CDR3 DNA sequence: TGTGCCAGCAGTTTAAGCAGGGCGGTGTTCTCTGGAAACACCATATATTTT. This codes for CASSLSRAVFSGNTIYF. Using reference TRBV28 and TRBJ1-3 for the parts outside the CDR3, the full variable domain is DVKVTQSSRYLVKRTGEKVFLECVQDMDHENMFWYRQDPGLGLRLIYFSYDVKMKEKGDIPEGYSVSREKKERFSLILESASTNQTSMYLCASSLSRAVFSGNTIYFGEGSWLTVV.

The chain carries TRBV2 and TRBJ2-7, with a tentative D call TRBD1 (5 bases). The CDR3 totals 13 residues. V was pared by 0 bases and J by 9 bases, with 12 bases between. Germline assignment: CDR1 SNHLY and CDR2 FYNNEI. CDR3 protein: CASSEAETVRQYF. CDR3 coding DNA: TGTGCCAGCAGTGAAGCGGAGACAGTCCGGCAGTACTTC.

The chain couples TRBV27 to TRBJ1-2; 9 nucleotides line up with TRBD1. Germline-derived CDR1 and CDR2 are MNHEY and SMNVEV (reference sequence). V shed 6 bases and J 9 bases; nucleotides not matched to a gene: 8. This CDR3 is 13 amino acids long. CDR3 sequence reads: CASRSGTGTRYTF. CDR3 nucleotide sequence: TGTGCCAGCAGGTCCGGGACAGGGACGCGCTACACCTTC.

The chain uses TRBV11-2 and TRBJ2-1; 11 bases agree with TRBD2. The CDR3 is 15 amino acids. Germline V lookup: CDR1 SGHAT, CDR2 FQNNGV. V dropped 7 bases and J dropped 1; count of bases not matched to a gene: 3. The CDR3 sequence is CASNPSGGSYNEQFF. The CDR3 nucleotides are TGTGCCAGCAACCCTAGCGGGGGGTCCTACAATGAGCAGTTCTTC.

This chain links TRBV11-3 with TRBJ2-3; D is possibly TRBD2 (5 bases). The CDR3 has 16 residues. Germline assignment: CDR1 SGHNT and CDR2 YENEEA. The V and J ends lost 7 bases and 8 bases respectively, with 25 bases between them. CDR3 nucleotide sequence: TGTGCCAGCATCTCAGACGGGCAAGTCTCTGCGGGTACGCAGTATTTT. Protein: CASISDGQVSAGTQYF.

The rearrangement links TRBV25-1 to TRBJ1-1; unclear D gene. Germline loops: CDR1 MGHDK, CDR2 SYGVNS. The ends were cut back, 5 bases at V and 4 bases at J, with 5 bases in the middle. The CDR3 consists of 11 residues. The CDR3 coding sequence is TGTGCCAGCAGTCCCGGCACTGAAGCTTTCTTT. This encodes CASSPGTEAFF.

The J gene is TRBJ2-1, the V gene TRBV7-6; 9 bases line up with TRBD1. The V gene end was trimmed by 5 bases and the J gene end by 3 bases; junction bases not matched to a gene: 8. Germline CDR1 is SGHVS and CDR2 is FNYEAQ. The CDR3 is made up of 16 amino acids. CDR3 loop: CASSPRGQGLYNEQFF. The CDR3 coding sequence is TGTGCCAGCAGCCCCCGGGGACAGGGCCTCTACAATGAGCAGTTCTTC.

The J gene is TRBJ1-1, the V gene TRBV3-1 (or the pseudogene TRBV3-2); D not resolved. Deletions cut 1 base from V and 5 bases from J, with 11 bases between. From germline, CDR1 is LGHDT and CDR2 YNNKEL (reference sequence). The CDR3 is 14 residues long. DNA for the CDR3: TGTGCCAGCAGCCAAGGAGGCGGCGGGACTGAAGCTTTCTTT. This translates into CASSQGGGGTEAFF.

CDR3 coding DNA: TGTGCCAGCAGCACATCCGGGCAGGGTCCCAGGACCCAGTACTTC. Its protein is CASSTSGQGPRTQYF. The chain has TRBV21-1 and TRBJ2-5; the DNA was not used to check the table's D call, TRBD1. TRBV21-1 is described as a pseudogene. The CDR3 runs to 15 residues.

The chain joins TRBV27 to TRBJ2-5, with D possibly matching TRBD1 (5 bases). CDR1 is MNHEY, CDR2 SMNVEV, per germline (reference sequence). Trimming shortened V by 0 bases and J by 10 bases, and 12 bases separated the two germline ends. The CDR3 runs 13 residues. The CDR3 DNA is TGTGCCAGCAGTTTATCACTCCCAGGGATCCAGTACTTC. The encoded protein is CASSLSLPGIQYF.

V gene TRBV5-1 combines with J gene TRBJ2-2; 8 bases map to TRBD2. V lost 3 bases and J lost 6; bases outside the gene matches: 7. The CDR3 is 15 residues long. Germline V CDR1 and CDR2: SGHRS, YFSETQ. The CDR3 nucleotides read TGCGCCAGCAGCTATAGCGGGGCGGGGTCCGGGGAGCTGTTTTTT. Amino acid sequence: CASSYSGAGSGELFF.

The rearrangement uses TRBV5-1 and TRBJ2-2, with TRBD1 identical over 8 bases. CDR1 and CDR2 from the germline V gene are SGHRS and YFSETQ. CDR3 length equals 15 residues. V lost 0 bases, J lost 3 bases, and 1 base stayed unmatched. The CDR3 here is CASSLDRGDTGELFF. CDR3 DNA sequence: TGCGCCAGCAGCTTGGACAGGGGGGACACCGGGGAGCTGTTTTTT.

This sequence joins TRBV9 and TRBJ2-1, with TRBD2 identical over 9 bases. The CDR3 is 15 residues long. CDR1 is SGDLS, CDR2 YYNGEE, per germline. The V gene end was trimmed by 4 bases and the J gene end by 10 bases; junction bases not matched to a gene: 12. This CDR3 is CASSPRPLAGWEQFF. CDR3 nucleotides: TGTGCCAGCAGCCCCCGGCCCCTAGCGGGGTGGGAGCAGTTCTTC.

The chain recombines TRBV19 with TRBJ1-1; TRBD1 matches 9 bases. J gave up 1 base and V 7 bases, and 4 bases lay outside the gene matches. The CDR3 spans 14 residues. Germline CDR1 reads LNHDA; CDR2 reads SQIVND (reference sequence). In DNA form, the CDR3 reads TGTGCCAGTAACAGGGGGCAGAGGAACACTGAAGCTTTCTTT. Translating it yields CASNRGQRNTEAFF.

V usage is TRBV19 and J usage is TRBJ2-7, with TRBD2 matching 8 bases. Trimming at V came to 6 bases and at J to 4 bases, leaving 11 bases not matched to a gene. Germline CDR1 reads LNHDA; CDR2 reads SQIVND (reference sequence). The CDR3 totals 15 residues. In DNA, the CDR3 is TGTGCCAGTAGGCCCGGGGGGGCGGGGAGGTACGAGCAGTACTTC. Its translation is CASRPGGAGRYEQYF.

V gene TRBV5-5 combines with J gene TRBJ1-1; no reliable D call. CDR1 and CDR2 (germline): SGHKS, YYEKEE (reference sequence). There are 12 residues in the CDR3. With 4 bases removed from V and 1 base from J, the gap between germline ends came to 5 bases. CDR3 nucleotide sequence: TGTGCCAGCAGCCGGAGGAACACTGAAGCTTTCTTT. Its protein is CASSRRNTEAFF.

The chain links TRBV18 to TRBJ1-6; unclear D gene. This CDR3 contains 14 residues. Germline-derived CDR1 and CDR2 are KGHSH and LQKENI. Trimming took 3 bases from V and 6 from J, leaving 9 bases between them. Here the CDR3 reads CASSPGNTNSPLHF. DNA for the CDR3: TGTGCCAGCTCACCGGGCAACACTAATTCACCCCTCCACTTT.

A few counts support this clone. This chain uses TRBV5-1 with TRBJ1-2; D uncertain. CDR1 and CDR2 (germline): SGHRS, YFSETQ. CDR3 size: 12 residues. Trimming pared 4 bases from V and 8 bases from J, leaving 12 bases between. The CDR3 coding sequence is TGCGCCAGCAGCCCGCCGGGGTTCGGCTACACCTTC. This sequence encodes CASSPPGFGYTF.

The chain has TRBV3-1 (or the pseudogene TRBV3-2) and TRBJ2-1, with unresolved D. The germline CDR1 and CDR2 sequences are LGHDT and YNNKEL (reference sequence). V lost 0 bases and J 14 bases, leaving 14 bases between the germline ends. The CDR3 covers 13 residues. CDR3 coding DNA: TGTGCCAGCAGCCAAGAAGCCTACGAGAGGAAGTTCTTC. Its protein is CASSQEAYERKFF.